This passage covers 30 T cell receptor beta chains from one sample sequenced in a study of regulatory T cells in long-lasting Graves disease. TCR beta libraries were built with iRepertoire HTBI primers and Arm-PCR of CDR3 regions. TCRdb re-analysed the multiplex PCR reads in MiXCR, keeping a single row per CDR3 protein. The table shows a few hundred thousand distinct CDR3 sequences, with roughly 12% occurring only once. Time point specified: newly diagnosed GD, antithyroid drugs for less than 3 months. The authors made the TCR library using RNA they extracted from PBMCs. These data also formed part of another study, on T cells in Graves' hyperthyroidism and ophthalmopathy.

The material sequenced was peripheral blood mononuclear cells (PBMCs), taken at new diagnosis, from a patient treated with antithyroid drugs. The receptor set was obtained from a woman aged 18-30 years with Graves disease.

This clonotype was picked up a small number of times. The chain joins TRBV6-4 to TRBJ1-1, with D possibly TRBD1 on 6 matching bases. The CDR3 is 15 amino acids. Germline lookup yields CDR1 MRHNA and CDR2 SNTAGT. With 6 bases removed from V and 0 bases from J, the gap between germline ends came to 14 bases. The CDR3 DNA is TGTGCCAGCAGACGACAGGCGGCGATGAACACTGAAGCTTTCTTT. This translates into CASRRQAAMNTEAFF.

Of note for this clonotype: A much larger clone differs from this one at a single base, so this may be a read error. V is TRBV12-3 or TRBV12-4 and J is TRBJ2-3; no clear D gene. Trimming pared 8 bases from V and 2 bases from J, leaving 11 bases between. This CDR3 is 13 amino acids long. The CDR3 DNA reads TGTGCCAGCCATAGCAGGACCACAGATACGCAGTATTTT. Encoded protein: CASHSRTTDTQYF.

This clonotype has a count of ten or more. DNA for the CDR3: TGTGCCAGCAGTTTTAGTTGGGTAGCCAAAAACATTCAGTACTTC. Its translation is CASSFSWVAKNIQYF. V gene TRBV28 combines with J gene TRBJ2-4; D not certain. The V end was cut by 3 bases, the J end by 0 bases, with 9 bases between. The germline gives CDR1 MDHEN, CDR2 SYDVKM. The CDR3 loop spans 15 amino acids.

This clonotype has at least ten counts. This chain uses TRBV28 with TRBJ1-1; the D gene is possibly TRBD1 (5 bases). This CDR3 region has 16 residues. Germline V lookup: CDR1 MDHEN, CDR2 SYDVKM. Trimming removed 5 bases at V and 2 bases at J, with 18 bases between. This CDR3 is CASSPRGSRGNTEAFF. Written as DNA, the CDR3 is TGTGCCAGCAGTCCACGTGGTTCTAGGGGTAACACTGAAGCTTTCTTT.

This clonotype was recorded at least ten times. V and J are TRBV12-3 or TRBV12-4 and TRBJ1-1, with no clear D. The CDR3 is 11 residues long. V was trimmed by 8 bases and J by 8 bases, leaving 12 bases between them. The CDR3 region has the DNA TGTGCCAGCTGGATCCTTGGCGAAGCTTTCTTT. It codes for CASWILGEAFF.

Turning to this clonotype: This may arise from a read error, as a much more abundant clone is one base away. The chain is built from TRBV7-3 and TRBJ1-2; the D gene is possibly TRBD1 (5 bases). The CDR3 is 14 amino acids. The V gene's germline CDR1 is SGHTA and CDR2 FQGTGA. V shed 3 bases and J shed 8 bases, with 16 bases lying between them. The CDR3: CASSFQGDARGYTF. CDR3 DNA: TGTGCCAGCAGCTTCCAAGGGGATGCCCGAGGCTACACCTTC.

At least ten counts were recorded for this clonotype. This sequence joins TRBV7-9 and TRBJ2-7, with 9 bases identical to TRBD2. Germline V lookup: CDR1 SEHNR, CDR2 FQNEAQ (reference sequence). The J segment lost 6 bases and the V segment lost 4 bases, leaving 13 bases of the junction unmatched. The CDR3 loop spans 16 amino acids. Written as DNA, the CDR3 is TGTGCCAGCAGCTCAATTAGCCGGACTAGCGAGTTCGAGCAGTACTTC. Its translation: CASSSISRTSEFEQYF. The variable domain in full, completed from reference TRBV7-9 and TRBJ2-7, reads DTGVSQNPRHKITKRGQNVTFRCDPISEHNRLYWYRQTLGQGPEFLTYFQNEAQLEKSRLLSDRFSAERPKGSFSTLEIQRTEQGDSAMYLCASSSISRTSEFEQYFGPGTRLTVT.

This clonotype was seen ten or more times. The genes are TRBV20-1 and TRBJ2-5; 13 nucleotides align to TRBD2. This CDR3 region has 15 residues. V lost 0 bases and J lost 5; bases outside the gene matches: 3. The germline V gene encodes CDR1 DFQATT and CDR2 SNEGSKA (reference sequence). The CDR3 region has the DNA TGCAGTGCTAGAGATGGGACTAGCGGGGCGGAGACCCAGTACTTC. This translates into CSARDGTSGAETQYF.

This clonotype was observed at least ten times. The J gene is TRBJ2-1, the V gene TRBV27; D may be TRBD1 (6 bases). CDR3 length equals 17 residues. CDR1 is MNHEY, CDR2 SMNVEV, per germline (reference sequence). Between the trimmed V and J ends, which lost 0 bases and 9 bases, there was a span of 21 bases. The CDR3 region is CASSLSLRVRQGGEQFF. In DNA form, the CDR3 reads TGTGCCAGCAGTTTATCGCTCCGGGTAAGGCAAGGGGGTGAGCAGTTCTTC.

This clonotype turned up a few times. The chain is built from TRBV19 and TRBJ2-3, with 9 bases that match TRBD2. This CDR3 is built from 16 residues. With 2 bases clipped from V and 1 base from J, the junction kept 4 bases outside the gene matches. The germline V gene encodes CDR1 LNHDA and CDR2 SQIVND (reference sequence). The CDR3 DNA reads as TGTGCCAGTAGTATAACGGCTAGCGGGGGCACAGATACGCAGTATTTT. The encoded protein is CASSITASGGTDTQYF.

This clonotype was seen ten or more times. The rearrangement joins TRBV28 to TRBJ1-1; D unresolved. The length of the CDR3 is 13 residues. The germline V and J ends were trimmed by 4 bases and 0 bases, with 6 bases remaining between them. Per the germline V gene, CDR1 is MDHEN and CDR2 is SYDVKM. For the CDR3, the DNA is TGTGCCAGCAGTTCCAACATGAACACTGAAGCTTTCTTT. This codes for CASSSNMNTEAFF.

This clonotype was seen repeatedly, ten times or more. The chain couples TRBV20-1 to TRBJ2-7; 8 bases map to TRBD1. The CDR3 contains 14 residues. Germline lookup yields CDR1 DFQATT and CDR2 SNEGSKA (reference sequence). Trimming cost V 1 base and J 5 bases; bases outside gene matches: 7. The CDR3 sequence: CSARVRTGINEQYF. In nucleotides, the CDR3 is TGCAGTGCTAGAGTTAGGACAGGGATAAACGAGCAGTACTTC.

This clonotype was detected ten times or more. The J gene is TRBJ2-7, the V gene TRBV20-1; 7 positions agree with TRBD2. The germline V gene has CDR1 DFQATT and CDR2 SNEGSKA (reference sequence). V shed 1 base, J shed 10 bases, and the junction held 22 bases outside the gene matches. The length of the CDR3 is 17 residues. For the CDR3, the DNA is TGCAGTGCTAGAGCCCTCCGGGCTAGCGGTCTCGGGGGGATCCAGTACTTC. It is translated as CSARALRASGLGGIQYF.

This clonotype was observed at least ten times. The chain is built from TRBV11-2 and TRBJ2-5; the match to TRBD2 covers 10 bases. Per germline, CDR1 SGHAT and CDR2 FQNNGV. J gave up 5 bases and V 7 bases, and 10 bases lay outside the gene matches. The CDR3 length is 15 residues. The CDR3 nucleotides read TGTGCCAGCAATTCATTAGCGGGAGGAATGGAGACCCAGTACTTC. Amino acids: CASNSLAGGMETQYF.

This clonotype was observed at least ten times. This chain connects TRBV20-1 to TRBJ2-7; TRBD2 agrees at 9 bases. The germline V gene has CDR1 DFQATT and CDR2 SNEGSKA (reference sequence). This CDR3 is 14 amino acids long. With 3 bases clipped from V and 6 bases from J, the junction kept 9 bases outside the gene matches. The CDR3 nucleotides read TGCAGTGCTAGGAGGGGAGCGGGAGGCTCCGAGCAGTACTTC. It translates to CSARRGAGGSEQYF.

This clonotype was seen just once. A much larger clone differs from this one at a single base, so this may be a read error. This chain connects TRBV2 to TRBJ2-5; no clear D. The CDR3 covers 13 residues. Germline CDR1 is SNHLY and CDR2 is FYNNEI. Trimming removed 6 bases from V and 5 bases from J, with 13 bases in between. The CDR3 protein is CASSQDGEETQYF. CDR3 nucleotides: TGTGCCAGCAGCCAAGACGGCGAGGAGACCCAGTACTTC.

This clonotype was detected only once. The CDR3 does not close with the conserved phenylalanine or tryptophan, likely indicating a read error. This rearrangement joins TRBV6-2 or TRBV6-3 to TRBJ2-2; D is unresolved. V lost 6 bases, J lost 2 bases, and 13 bases lay in between. This CDR3 is built from 15 residues. Germline lookup yields CDR1 MNHEY and CDR2 SVGEGT. The CDR3 loop reads CASSSPGLNTGELFS. In DNA, the CDR3 is TGTGCCAGCAGCTCCCCGGGTCTCAACACCGGGGAGCTGTTTTCT.

This clonotype was detected many times. DNA for the CDR3: TGTGCCAGCAGCCAAGCACCCGGGGAGGACGATGGCTACACCTTC. Translated: CASSQAPGEDDGYTF. The rearrangement uses TRBV3-1 and TRBJ1-2; D unclear. Germline values: CDR1 LGHDT, CDR2 YNNKEL (reference sequence). V gave up 1 base and J gave up 6 bases, with 15 bases separating them. This CDR3 region has 15 residues.

This clonotype was seen many times. The chain is built from TRBV30 and TRBJ2-1; no clear D gene. V was trimmed by 2 bases and J by 8 bases, leaving 10 bases between them. The CDR3 covers 12 residues. Germline V gene sequence: CDR1 GTSNPN, CDR2 SVGIG (reference sequence). The CDR3 spells CAWSNAGDEQFF. CDR3 in DNA: TGTGCCTGGAGTAACGCAGGCGATGAGCAGTTCTTC. The whole variable domain, remainder taken from reference TRBV30 and TRBJ2-1, is SQTIHQWPATLVQPVGSPLSLECTVEGTSNPNLYWYRQAAGRGLQLLFYSVGIGQISSEVPQNLSASRPQDRQFILSSKKLLLSDSGFYLCAWSNAGDEQFFGPGTRLTVL.

Notes on this clonotype: Just one base apart from a much larger clone, this may be a read error. V usage is TRBV7-3 and J usage is TRBJ2-5; tentative D call: TRBD2 (6 bases). Germline V lookup: CDR1 SGHTA, CDR2 FQGTGA. The V gene lost 2 bases and the J gene lost 4 bases, with 11 bases spanning the gap. This CDR3 region has 14 residues. Here the CDR3 DNA reads TGTGCCAGCAGCTTAGGAGGGTTGGTAGAGACCCAGTACTTC. It codes for CASSLGGLVETQYF. Variable domain in full (rest from reference TRBV7-3 and TRBJ2-5): GAGVSQTPSNKVTEKGKYVELRCDPISGHTALYWYRQSLGQGPEFLIYFQGTGAADDSGLPNDRFFAVRPEGSVSTLKIQRTERGDSAVYLCASSLGGLVETQYFGPGTRLLVL.

This clonotype showed up many times. This chain links TRBV11-2 with TRBJ2-1; 7 bases are shared with TRBD1. Per the germline V gene, CDR1 is SGHAT and CDR2 is FQNNGV. CDR3 length equals 17 residues. The V and J ends lost 4 bases and 4 bases, in that order; junction bases with no gene match: 13. This CDR3 is CASSWSWDRPDYNEQFF. CDR3 nucleotide sequence: TGTGCCAGCAGCTGGTCTTGGGACAGACCCGATTACAATGAGCAGTTCTTC.

This clonotype was picked up many times. This chain links TRBV6-2 or TRBV6-3 with TRBJ2-5; no clear D. CDR3 length equals 16 residues. Trimming pared 4 bases from V and 0 bases from J, leaving 15 bases between. Germline lookup yields CDR1 MNHEY and CDR2 SVGEGT. CDR3 protein: CASSSTYGPNQETQYF. The CDR3 DNA is TGTGCCAGCAGTTCCACCTACGGGCCTAACCAAGAGACCCAGTACTTC.

The sample holds many counts of this clonotype. This sequence joins TRBV29-1 and TRBJ1-4; D is unresolved. Germline CDR1 is SQVTM and CDR2 is ANQGSEA. The CDR3 loop spans 15 amino acids. Trimming shortened V by 7 bases and J by 0 bases, and 15 bases separated the two germline ends. CDR3 amino acids: CSARDHRSTNEKLFF. In DNA, the CDR3 is TGCAGCGCCCGGGATCATCGATCAACTAATGAAAAACTGTTTTTT.

The sample holds a few counts of this clonotype. This rearrangement joins TRBV10-3 to TRBJ2-3; 12 positions agree with TRBD2. The germline CDR1 and CDR2 sequences are ENHRY and SYGVKD. This CDR3 is built from 18 residues. J was trimmed by 8 bases and V by 3 bases; bases with no gene match: 15. The CDR3 here is CAISDPKTSGRRSLTQYF. The CDR3, as DNA: TGTGCCATCAGTGACCCTAAGACTAGCGGGAGACGGTCCCTTACGCAGTATTTT.

This clonotype was counted ten times or more. The CDR3 sequence: CASSPRQGAMAEAFF. The CDR3 bases are TGTGCCAGCAGCCCTAGACAGGGGGCGATGGCTGAAGCTTTCTTT. The chain links TRBV7-2 to TRBJ1-1, with TRBD1 matching 10 bases. Germline trimming cut 5 bases from V and 6 bases from J; bases unmatched to any gene: 9. The CDR3 is 15 amino acids. CDR1 and CDR2 (germline): SGHTA, FQGNSA.

This clonotype was recorded many times. V usage is TRBV12-3 or TRBV12-4 and J usage is TRBJ2-1; D might be TRBD2 (5 bases). Trimming stripped 6 bases from V and 6 bases from J, with 12 bases between. This CDR3 region has 13 residues. CDR3 region: CASREVGSNEQFF. In DNA form, the CDR3 reads TGTGCCAGCAGGGAGGTCGGTAGCAATGAGCAGTTCTTC.

The table lists this clonotype with many counts. This chain uses TRBV4-3 with TRBJ1-1; D ambiguous. With 1 base removed from V and 4 bases from J, the gap between germline ends came to 16 bases. The CDR3 contains 16 residues. Germline loops: CDR1 LGHNA, CDR2 YSLEER. CDR3 loop: CASSQALPGKGTEAFF. CDR3 in DNA: TGCGCCAGCAGCCAAGCCCTCCCGGGGAAGGGCACTGAAGCTTTCTTT.

Worth noting for this clonotype: This could be a read error, since a much larger clone is one nucleotide away. The chain uses TRBV18 and TRBJ1-1; D gene uncertain. This CDR3 comprises 14 residues. The V gene's germline CDR1 is KGHSH and CDR2 LQKENI. As DNA, the CDR3 is TGTGCCAGCTCACCTATGACGAGGAACACTGAAGCTTCCTTT. Translated, it gives CASSPMTRNTEASF.

This clonotype was counted only a few times. This sequence joins TRBV20-1 and TRBJ1-6; no firm D call. Trimming took off 4 bases at V and 10 bases at J, with 17 bases between the two ends. The CDR3 extends over 14 amino acids. Germline V gives CDR1 DFQATT, CDR2 SNEGSKA (reference sequence). CDR3 sequence reads: CSAKESLGSSPLHF. CDR3 sequence (DNA): TGCAGTGCTAAAGAGAGTCTAGGGTCCTCACCCCTCCACTTT.

This clonotype was counted ten times or more. This chain uses TRBV12-3 or TRBV12-4 with TRBJ1-6, with D unresolved. This CDR3 region has 15 residues. The ends were cut back, 6 bases at V and 10 bases at J, with 19 bases in the middle. The CDR3 spells CASSPNPLDASPLHF. DNA for the CDR3: TGTGCCAGCAGCCCGAACCCGCTTGACGCGTCACCCCTCCACTTT.